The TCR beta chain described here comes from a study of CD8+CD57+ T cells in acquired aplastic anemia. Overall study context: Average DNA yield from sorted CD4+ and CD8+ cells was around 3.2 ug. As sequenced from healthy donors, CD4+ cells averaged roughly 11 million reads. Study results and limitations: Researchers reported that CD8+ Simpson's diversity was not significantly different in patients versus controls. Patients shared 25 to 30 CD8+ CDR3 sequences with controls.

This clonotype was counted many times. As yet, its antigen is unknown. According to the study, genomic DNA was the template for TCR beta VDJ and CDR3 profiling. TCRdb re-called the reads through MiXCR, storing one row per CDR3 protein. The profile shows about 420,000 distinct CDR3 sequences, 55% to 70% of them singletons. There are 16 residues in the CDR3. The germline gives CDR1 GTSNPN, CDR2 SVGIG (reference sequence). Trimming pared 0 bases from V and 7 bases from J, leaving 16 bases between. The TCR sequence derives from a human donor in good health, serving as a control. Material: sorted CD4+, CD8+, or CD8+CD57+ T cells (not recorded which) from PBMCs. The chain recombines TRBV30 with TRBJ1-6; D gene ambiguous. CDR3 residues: CAWSVQSSINNSPLHF. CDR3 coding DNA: TGTGCCTGGAGTGTACAGTCCAGCATCAACAATTCACCCCTCCACTTT.